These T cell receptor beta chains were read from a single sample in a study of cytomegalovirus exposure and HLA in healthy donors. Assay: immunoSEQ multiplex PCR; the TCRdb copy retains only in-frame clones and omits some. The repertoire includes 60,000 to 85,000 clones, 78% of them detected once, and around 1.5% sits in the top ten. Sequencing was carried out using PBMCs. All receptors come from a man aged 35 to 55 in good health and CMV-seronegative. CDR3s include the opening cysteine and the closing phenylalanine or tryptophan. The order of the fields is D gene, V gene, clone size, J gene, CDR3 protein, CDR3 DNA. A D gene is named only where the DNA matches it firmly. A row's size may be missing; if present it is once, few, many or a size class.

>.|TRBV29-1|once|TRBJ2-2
CSGGGNTGELFF
TGCAGCGGAGGTGGAAACACCGGGGAGCTGTTTTTT
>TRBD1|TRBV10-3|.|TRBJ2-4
CATQGEPAKNIQYF
TGTGCCACACAGGGGGAGCCGGCCAAAAACATTCAGTACTTC
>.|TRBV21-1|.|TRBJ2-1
CASSQRVRASGGHNEQFF
TGTGCCAGCAGCCAAAGGGTCAGGGCTAGCGGGGGTCACAATGAGCAGTTCTTC
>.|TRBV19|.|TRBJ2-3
CASSIQGGGGDTQYF
TGTGCCAGTAGTATACAAGGGGGAGGGGGGGATACGCAGTATTTT
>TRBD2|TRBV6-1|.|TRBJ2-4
CASSATGTRAIGDIQYF
TGTGCCAGCAGTGCAACCGGGACTAGGGCTATTGGGGACATTCAGTACTTC
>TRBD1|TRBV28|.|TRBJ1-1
CASSLGGGAEAFF
TGTGCCAGCAGTTTAGGAGGGGGCGCAGAAGCTTTCTTT
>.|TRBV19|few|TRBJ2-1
CASKEADSSYNEQFF
TGTGCCAGTAAAGAAGCGGATAGCTCCTACAATGAGCAGTTCTTC
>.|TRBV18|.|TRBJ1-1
CASSPSENTEAFF
TGTGCCAGCTCACCATCAGAGAACACTGAAGCTTTCTTT
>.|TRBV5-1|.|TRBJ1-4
CASSLGSGASNEELFF
TGCGCCAGCAGCTTGGGATCTGGAGCGTCTAATGAAGAACTGTTTTTT
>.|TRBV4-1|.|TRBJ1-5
CASSREGLTYQPQHF
TGCGCCAGCAGCCGAGAAGGACTTACCTATCAGCCCCAGCATTTT
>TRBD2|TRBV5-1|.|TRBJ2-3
CASSQREGTDTQYF
TGCGCCAGCAGCCAGCGGGAGGGCACAGATACGCAGTATTTT
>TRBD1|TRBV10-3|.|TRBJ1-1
CAISGRQGESTEAFF
TGTGCCATCAGTGGGAGACAGGGAGAAAGCACTGAAGCTTTCTTT
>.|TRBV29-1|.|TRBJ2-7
CSVETGLEFEQYF
TGCAGCGTTGAAACGGGGTTGGAGTTCGAGCAGTACTTC
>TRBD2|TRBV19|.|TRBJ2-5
CASPNIRLAGGETQYF
TGTGCCAGCCCTAACATTCGACTAGCGGGAGGAGAGACCCAGTACTTC
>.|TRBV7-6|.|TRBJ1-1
CASRPGSGAGEAFF
TGTGCCAGCCGCCCAGGGTCAGGGGCGGGTGAAGCTTTCTTT
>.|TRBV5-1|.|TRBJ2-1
CASSLAGRGLDEQFF
TGCGCCAGCAGCTTGGCGGGTAGGGGGTTGGATGAGCAGTTCTTC
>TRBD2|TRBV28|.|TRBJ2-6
CASSLYGLAGASGANVLTF
TGTGCCAGCAGTTTATACGGGCTAGCGGGAGCTTCGGGGGCCAACGTCCTGACTTTC
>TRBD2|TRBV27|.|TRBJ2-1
CASSFYSIREGPEQFF
TGTGCCAGCAGTTTTTACTCGATCCGGGAGGGCCCTGAGCAGTTCTTC
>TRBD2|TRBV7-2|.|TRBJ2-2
CASSSYSGANTGELFF
TGTGCCAGCAGCTCTTATAGCGGGGCGAACACCGGGGAGCTGTTTTTT
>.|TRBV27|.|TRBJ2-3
CASSRRGDTQYF
TGTGCCAGCAGCCGCAGGGGAGATACGCAGTATTTT
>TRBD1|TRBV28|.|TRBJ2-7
CASSLAGTGRHEQYF
TGTGCCAGCAGTTTGGCCGGGACAGGGCGCCACGAGCAGTACTTC
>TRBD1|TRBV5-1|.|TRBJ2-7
CASSQDREQYF
TGCGCCAGCAGCCAGGACAGGGAGCAGTACTTC
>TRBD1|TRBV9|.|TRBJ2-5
CASSVATGGRETQYF
TGTGCCAGCAGCGTGGCCACAGGGGGCCGAGAGACCCAGTACTTC
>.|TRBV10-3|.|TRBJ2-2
CATSEGDTKTGELFF
TGTGCCACCAGTGAGGGGGACACCAAAACCGGGGAGCTGTTTTTT
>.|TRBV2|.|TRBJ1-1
CASSEQGNTEAFF
TGTGCCAGCAGTGAACAGGGGAACACTGAAGCTTTCTTT
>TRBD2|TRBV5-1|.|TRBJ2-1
CASSLDPASGSIHEQFF
TGCGCCAGCAGCTTGGATCCGGCTAGCGGGAGTATACATGAGCAGTTCTTC
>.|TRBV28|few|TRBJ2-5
CASSLEMPAVKRETQYF
TGTGCCAGCAGTTTAGAGATGCCGGCGGTGAAGCGGGAGACCCAGTACTTC
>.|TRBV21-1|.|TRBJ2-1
CASSKVPSGSQNEQFF
TGTGCCAGCAGCAAAGTTCCTAGCGGGAGTCAGAATGAGCAGTTCTTC
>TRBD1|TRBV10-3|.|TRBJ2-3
CAISPGQGIADTQYF
TGTGCCATCAGCCCGGGACAGGGCATAGCAGATACGCAGTATTTT
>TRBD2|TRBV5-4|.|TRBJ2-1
CASTLGGGTYNEQFF
TGTGCCAGCACCCTGGGGGGGGGAACCTACAATGAGCAGTTCTTC
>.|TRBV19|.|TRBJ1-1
CASRAPGFGTEAFF
TGTGCCAGTAGGGCCCCGGGGTTTGGAACTGAAGCTTTCTTT
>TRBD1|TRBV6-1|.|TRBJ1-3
CASSEFVTGLSGNTIYF
TGTGCCAGCAGTGAATTTGTGACAGGGCTCTCTGGAAACACCATATATTTT
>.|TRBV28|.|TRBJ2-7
CASSPGLISYEQYF
TGTGCCAGCAGTCCGGGACTGATTTCCTACGAGCAGTACTTC
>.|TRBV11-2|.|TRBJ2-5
CASSPAWSQETQYF
TGTGCCAGCAGCCCCGCTTGGAGCCAAGAGACCCAGTACTTC
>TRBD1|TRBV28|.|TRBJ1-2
CATRQGGGYTF
TGTGCCACCCGACAGGGGGGCGGCTACACCTTC
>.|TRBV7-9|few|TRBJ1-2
CASSPREMVSGYTF
TGTGCCAGCAGCCCGAGGGAGATGGTCTCTGGCTACACCTTC
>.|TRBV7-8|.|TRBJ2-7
CASSLELGRRFERYF
TGTGCCAGCAGCTTAGAACTGGGTAGGAGGTTCGAGCGGTACTTC
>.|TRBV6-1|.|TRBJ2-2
CASSDFSGHTGELFF
TGTGCCAGCAGTGATTTTTCCGGTCACACCGGGGAGCTGTTTTTT
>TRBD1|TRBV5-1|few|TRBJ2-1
CASSFGQGAGNEQFF
TGCGCCAGCAGCTTTGGACAGGGGGCAGGCAATGAGCAGTTCTTC
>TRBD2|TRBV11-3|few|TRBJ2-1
CASSKSGGGGAQFF
TGTGCCAGCAGCAAGAGCGGGGGCGGTGGAGCGCAGTTCTTC
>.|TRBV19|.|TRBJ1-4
CASSIGARENEKLFF
TGTGCCAGTAGTATAGGTGCCAGGGAAAACGAAAAACTGTTTTTT